This TCR beta chain was captured by sequencing in a study of blood T cell repertoires in COVID-19. Study details: Nucleic acid was either cDNA or gDNA, and it came from T cells, B-cell-depleted T cells, or PBMCs.

In the authors' methods: Reference gene primers were amplified, and this amplification served to estimate nucleated cell counts. Clones were sequenced by immunoSEQ multiplex PCR, and TCRdb holds only the in-frame ones, with some missing. V and J calls plus clone size are reproduced from that table; the DNA served to infer D and trimming. The sample yields approximately 100,000 clones, around four fifths seen once. From germline, CDR1 is LNHNV and CDR2 YYDKDF (reference sequence). The CDR3 length is 13 residues. The V and J ends lost 5 bases and 1 base respectively, with 8 bases between them. The receptor's source is an older woman with acute or convalescent COVID-19. The specimen was peripheral blood. The chain joins TRBV15 to TRBJ2-5, with D unresolved. The CDR3 here is CATSFGIQETQYF. In nucleotides, the CDR3 is TGTGCCACCAGCTTCGGTATCCAAGAGACCCAGTACTTC.